The 32 T cell receptor beta chains below come from one sample, sequenced in a study of blood T cell repertoires in COVID-19. The data were produced by immunoSEQ multiplex PCR, yet TCRdb's version contains in-frame clones alone and is incomplete. Of 80,000 to 95,000 clones detected, 70% to 90% appear once; the ten largest clones hold around 13%. Sequences were obtained from peripheral blood. Receptors originate from a woman between 70 and 85 years old with acute or convalescent COVID-19.

The V and J genes are TRBV7-2 and TRBJ2-4; TRBD1 might be the D (5 bases). The CDR3 covers 13 residues. The V end lost 5 bases, the J end lost 15 bases, and 20 bases lay between the germline ends. CDR1 is SGHTA and CDR2 is FQGNSA in the germline V gene. The CDR3 nucleotides are TGTGCCAGCAGCCCCCGAGTCGGCAGGGTGGGGTACTTC. It is translated as CASSPRVGRVGYF.

This chain uses TRBV6-1 with TRBJ2-7; 7 positions match TRBD2. V lost 0 bases and J lost 6; bases outside the gene matches: 8. CDR1 MNHNS and CDR2 SASEGT come from the germline V gene. The CDR3 runs to 15 residues. The CDR3 DNA follows: TGTGCCAGCAGTGAAGCGCACGGGGGGTCTGGCGAGCAGTACGTC. This translates into CASSEAHGGSGEQYV.

V and J are TRBV7-9 and TRBJ1-4, with a weak D call TRBD1 (5 bases). The CDR3 consists of 15 residues. Trimming pared 1 base from V and 8 bases from J, leaving 14 bases between. Germline V gene lookup returns CDR1 SEHNR and CDR2 FQNEAQ (reference sequence). CDR3 in amino acids: CASSLGGTDSEKLFF. Written as DNA, the CDR3 is TGTGCCAGCAGCTTAGGGGGGACTGATTCCGAAAAACTGTTTTTT.

V and J are TRBV5-8 and TRBJ1-1; D is unclear. Germline V CDR1 and CDR2: SGHTS, YDEGEE. The CDR3 runs 15 residues. Trimming removed 0 bases from V and 5 bases from J, with 14 bases in between. The CDR3 reads CASSLEVTSGTEAFF. The DNA for the CDR3 is TGTGCCAGCAGCTTGGAGGTCACGTCGGGGACTGAAGCTTTCTTT. Combining the CDR3 with reference TRBV5-8 and TRBJ1-1 gives the whole variable domain EAGVTQSPTHLIKTRGQQATLRCSPISGHTSVYWYQQALGLGLQFLLWYDEGEERNRGNFPPRFSGRQFPNYSSELNVNALELEDSALYLCASSLEVTSGTEAFFGQGTRLTVV.

The gene calls are TRBV7-8 and TRBJ1-4; 8 bases match TRBD1. Germline-derived CDR1 and CDR2 are SGHVS and FQNEAQ. V gave up 1 base and J gave up 0 bases; unmatched junction bases: 7. The CDR3 loop spans 18 amino acids. The CDR3 DNA follows: TGTGCCAGCAGCTTAGAAGGGACAGGCTCTGCAACTAATGAAAAACTGTTTTTT. It yields the protein CASSLEGTGSATNEKLFF.

V gene TRBV6-6 combines with J gene TRBJ2-5; TRBD1 is a possible D gene (6 bases). Trimming pared 6 bases from V and 0 bases from J, leaving 14 bases between. The CDR3 is 15 amino acids. Germline V gene lookup returns CDR1 MNHNY and CDR2 SVGAGI (reference sequence). CDR3 coding DNA: TGTGCCAGCAGCCCCCCCGGGGACAACCAAGAGACCCAGTACTTC. Its translation: CASSPPGDNQETQYF.

This clone was seen a few times. V and J are TRBV5-6 and TRBJ2-2; D is unclear. Germline loops: CDR1 SGHDT, CDR2 YYEEEE. The CDR3 has 13 amino acids. V was cut by 0 bases and J by 7 bases, with 7 bases left in between. CDR3 bases: TGTGCCAGCAGCTTGGTTGTCGGCGGGGAGCTGTTTTTT. Its protein product is CASSLVVGGELFF.

This chain uses TRBV4-1 with TRBJ1-5; D is unclear. CDR1 is MGHRA, CDR2 YSYEKL, per germline. V was shortened by 3 bases and J by 2 bases, with 5 bases between the two germline ends. This CDR3 is built from 13 residues. The CDR3 nucleotides are TGCGCCAGCAGCCAGGGAGGCAATCAGCCCCAGCATTTT. Protein product: CASSQGGNQPQHF.

V and J are TRBV4-1 and TRBJ1-4; TRBD1 matches at 7 bases. The CDR3 has 17 amino acids. The V gene's germline CDR1 is MGHRA and CDR2 YSYEKL. J gave up 0 bases and V 5 bases, and 9 bases lay outside the gene matches. CDR3 DNA: TGCGCCAGCAGCAGAGGGCAGGGGGTTGCAACTAATGAAAAACTGTTTTTT. Translated: CASSRGQGVATNEKLFF.

This clone came up a few times. The rearrangement links TRBV5-1 to TRBJ1-5; no reliable D call. Germline V gene lookup returns CDR1 SGHRS and CDR2 YFSETQ. The CDR3 contains 13 residues. V was pared by 4 bases and J by 4 bases, with 9 bases between. For the CDR3, the DNA is TGCGCCAGCAGCCAGGAAGAAAATCAGCCCCAGCATTTT. This translates into CASSQEENQPQHF.

This clone turned up a few times. The chain recombines TRBV7-2 with TRBJ1-2; 11 nucleotides line up with TRBD1. Germline V gives CDR1 SGHTA, CDR2 FQGNSA. With V trimmed by 6 bases and J by 7 bases, 7 bases remained unmatched. This CDR3 has 14 amino acids. CDR3 DNA: TGTGCCAGCAGAGAGGGGACAGGGGGAAGTGGCTACACCTTC. This codes for CASREGTGGSGYTF. The variable domain in full, with the rest retrieved from reference TRBV7-2 and TRBJ1-2, is GAGVSQSPSNKVTEKGKDVELRCDPISGHTALYWYRQSLGQGLEFLIYFQGNSAPDKSGLPSDRFSAERTGGSVSTLTIQRTQQEDSAVYLCASREGTGGSGYTFGSGTRLTVV.

The genes are TRBV3-1 (or the pseudogene TRBV3-2) and TRBJ1-6; D possibly corresponds to TRBD1 (5 bases). The germline gives CDR1 LGHDT, CDR2 YNNKEL (reference sequence). This CDR3 has 16 residues. Trimming cost V 0 bases and J 5 bases, with 11 bases left between them. The CDR3 spells CASSQDVVGDNSPLHF. Here the CDR3 DNA reads TGTGCCAGCAGCCAAGATGTGGTAGGGGATAATTCACCCCTCCACTTT.

This rearrangement joins TRBV14 to TRBJ1-4; 9 nucleotides line up with TRBD1. The junction had 8 bases not matched to a gene; V was cut back by 0 bases and J by 6 bases. The CDR3 is 17 residues long. CDR1 SGHDN and CDR2 FVKESK come from the germline V gene. CDR3 sequence: CASSQDQRTGVDEKLFF. CDR3 DNA: TGTGCCAGCAGCCAAGATCAGAGGACAGGGGTGGATGAAAAACTGTTTTTT. The full variable domain, in which reference TRBV14 and TRBJ1-4 provide the parts outside the CDR3, is EAGVTQFPSHSVIEKGQTVTLRCDPISGHDNLYWYRRVMGKEIKFLLHFVKESKQDESGMPNNRFLAERTGGTYSTLKVQPAELEDSGVYFCASSQDQRTGVDEKLFFGSGTQLSVL.

This clone was counted between two and nine times. The chain is built from TRBV7-2 and TRBJ2-1, with D perhaps matching TRBD2 (5 bases). Between the trimmed V and J ends, which lost 1 base and 12 bases, there was a span of 13 bases. CDR1 and CDR2 from the germline V gene are SGHTA and FQGNSA. The CDR3 has 13 amino acids. The CDR3 spells CASSLDAFGVQFF. Here the CDR3 DNA reads TGTGCCAGCAGCTTAGATGCGTTCGGGGTGCAGTTCTTC.

The V call is TRBV6-2 or TRBV6-3, the J call TRBJ2-1, with 9 positions matching TRBD1. Germline V gives CDR1 MNHEY, CDR2 SVGEGT. The CDR3 loop spans 17 amino acids. J gave up 1 base and V 3 bases, and 7 bases lay outside the gene matches. CDR3 sequence: CASSYLEDRGSYNEQFF. CDR3 nucleotide sequence: TGTGCCAGCAGTTATTTGGAGGACAGGGGATCCTACAATGAGCAGTTCTTC.

The chain's CDR3 is CASSLVVLPSYNEQFF. The CDR3 DNA sequence: TGTGCCAGCAGCCTAGTAGTACTCCCCTCCTACAATGAGCAGTTCTTC. The chain recombines TRBV7-8 with TRBJ2-1, with D hard to call. The V gene lost 5 bases and the J gene lost 0 bases, with 14 bases spanning the gap. This CDR3 is built from 16 residues. CDR1 is SGHVS, CDR2 FQNEAQ, per germline.

This clone was counted a single time. This chain joins TRBV5-1 and TRBJ1-1; D perhaps matches TRBD1 (5 bases). The CDR3 runs 15 residues. Trimming left V 4 bases short and J 2 bases short, with 15 bases between. Germline CDR1 SGHRS, CDR2 YFSETQ. CDR3 in amino acids: CASSRFSDRNTEAFF. CDR3 DNA sequence: TGCGCCAGCAGCAGGTTTTCAGACAGAAACACTGAAGCTTTCTTT.

This chain connects TRBV3-1 (or the pseudogene TRBV3-2) to TRBJ1-5; possibly TRBD1 for D (5 bases). Germline V gene lookup returns CDR1 LGHDT and CDR2 YNNKEL (reference sequence). The length of the CDR3 is 12 residues. V gave up 0 bases and J gave up 9 bases, with 6 bases separating them. The DNA for the CDR3 is TGTGCCAGCAGCCAAGAAAGGGGGCCCCAGCATTTT. This translates into CASSQERGPQHF.

This clone was found once. The chain has TRBV7-2 and TRBJ1-6, with D possibly being TRBD1 (6 bases). Trimming stripped 3 bases from V and 7 bases from J, with 16 bases between. This CDR3 is 16 amino acids long. Germline assignment: CDR1 SGHTA and CDR2 FQGNSA. The CDR3 DNA is TGTGCCAGCAGCTTCAACCCAGGGGAGTACAATTCACCCCTCCACTTT. Amino acid sequence: CASSFNPGEYNSPLHF.

The J gene is TRBJ2-1, the V gene TRBV5-5; tentatively, D is TRBD1 (6 bases). This CDR3 comprises 16 residues. CDR1 is SGHKS and CDR2 is YYEKEE in the germline V gene (reference sequence). V was shortened by 3 bases and J by 2 bases, with 15 bases between the two germline ends. The CDR3 loop reads CASSSGTYQPYNEQFF. Here the CDR3 DNA reads TGTGCCAGCAGCTCGGGGACATATCAACCCTACAATGAGCAGTTCTTC.

The V and J genes are TRBV29-1 and TRBJ1-1; D ambiguous. V lost 5 bases to trimming and J lost 11 bases, with 18 bases between them. The CDR3 is 12 amino acids. CDR1 is SQVTM, CDR2 ANQGSEA, per germline. Written as DNA, the CDR3 is TGCAGCGTTCTGATAGGGAGCGGGGAGGCTTTCTTT. This gives the protein CSVLIGSGEAFF.

The chain combines TRBV5-8 with TRBJ2-3; 8 nucleotides agree with TRBD2. The CDR3 has 17 residues. CDR1 and CDR2 from the germline V gene are SGHTS and YDEGEE. Trimming at V came to 0 bases and at J to 2 bases, leaving 8 bases not matched to a gene. The CDR3 loop reads CASSLVAGGSITDTQYF. In DNA form, the CDR3 reads TGTGCCAGCAGCTTGGTGGCGGGAGGATCGATCACAGATACGCAGTATTTT.

V usage is TRBV4-1 and J usage is TRBJ2-4, with 10 bases lining up with TRBD2. Germline-derived CDR1 and CDR2 are MGHRA and YSYEKL. The CDR3 length is 17 residues. J was trimmed by 1 base and V by 2 bases; bases with no gene match: 5. CDR3 sequence (DNA): TGCGCCAGCAGCCAAATCGGAGCGGGAGGGGCCAAAAACATTCAGTACTTC. Residues: CASSQIGAGGAKNIQYF.

CDR3 sequence reads: CASSGGGQVILNEKLFF. Written as DNA, the CDR3 is TGTGCCAGTAGTGGAGGGGGACAGGTGATACTTAATGAAAAACTGTTTTTT. This chain uses TRBV19 with TRBJ1-4; 8 positions agree with TRBD1. Germline CDR1 is LNHDA and CDR2 is SQIVND (reference sequence). The CDR3 sequence is 17 residues long. V lost 5 bases, J lost 4 bases, and 12 bases stayed unmatched.

The chain links TRBV3-1 (or the pseudogene TRBV3-2) to TRBJ2-6, with 12 positions matching TRBD1. This CDR3 contains 18 residues. CDR1 LGHDT and CDR2 YNNKEL come from the germline V gene (reference sequence). The trim removed 3 bases at V and 1 base at J, leaving 4 bases unmatched. The DNA of the CDR3 is TGTGCCAGCAGCCAGATGGGACAGGGGGCTTCTGGGGCCAACGTCCTGACTTTC. Protein product: CASSQMGQGASGANVLTF.

The chain uses TRBV9 and TRBJ2-5; 7 bases line up with TRBD2. V trimming: 0 bases; J trimming: 4 bases; junction bases outside the gene matches: 6. Germline V gene sequence: CDR1 SGDLS, CDR2 YYNGEE. This CDR3 has 15 amino acids. The CDR3 loop is CASSVGGSSPETQYF. DNA of the CDR3: TGTGCCAGCAGCGTAGGCGGGAGTTCTCCAGAGACCCAGTACTTC. The full variable domain, rest sourced from reference TRBV9 and TRBJ2-5, is DSGVTQTPKHLITATGQRVTLRCSPRSGDLSVYWYQQSLDQGLQFLIQYYNGEERAKGNILERFSAQQFPDLHSELNLSSLELGDSALYFCASSVGGSSPETQYFGPGTRLLVL.

The rearrangement uses TRBV6-1 and TRBJ1-6; D ambiguous. The germline V gene encodes CDR1 MNHNS and CDR2 SASEGT. CDR3 length: 16 residues. V was trimmed by 1 base and J by 6 bases, leaving 13 bases between them. In DNA, the CDR3 is TGTGCCAGCAGTGAAGTCGGTGGGGAGGGTAATTCACCCCTCCACTTT. The encoded protein is CASSEVGGEGNSPLHF.

The J gene is TRBJ2-3, the V gene TRBV7-2; maybe TRBD2 (6 bases). The V gene lost 2 bases and the J gene lost 4 bases, with 7 bases spanning the gap. The CDR3 is 13 residues long. Germline-derived CDR1 and CDR2 are SGHTA and FQGNSA. The CDR3 DNA reads TGTGCCAGCAGCTTATCGGGAGCAGATACGCAGTATTTT. Translating it yields CASSLSGADTQYF.

This chain connects TRBV6-6 to TRBJ2-7, with 7 bases that match TRBD1. Germline lookup yields CDR1 MNHNY and CDR2 SVGAGI (reference sequence). V lost 6 bases, J lost 6 bases, and 8 bases stayed unmatched. The CDR3 totals 13 residues. CDR3 DNA sequence: TGTGCCAGCAGCATCGACAGGGAAGCCGAGCAGTACGTC. Protein: CASSIDREAEQYV.

A single count supports this clone. V gene TRBV19 combines with J gene TRBJ1-2, with D unclear. This CDR3 comprises 12 residues. Trimming removed 9 bases from V and 3 bases from J, with 11 bases in between. The germline CDR1 and CDR2 sequences are LNHDA and SQIVND (reference sequence). CDR3 loop: CASRQGDYGYTF. The CDR3 DNA reads as TGTGCCAGCAGACAAGGCGACTATGGCTACACCTTC.

J is TRBJ1-2 and V is TRBV5-1, with 8 bases identical to TRBD1. Germline CDR1 reads SGHRS; CDR2 reads YFSETQ. V shed 7 bases and J 6 bases; nucleotides not matched to a gene: 8. The CDR3 sequence is 13 residues long. CDR3 coding DNA: TGCGCCAGCTCCCCAGCACAGGGGGATGGCTACACCTTC. Its translation is CASSPAQGDGYTF.

The CDR3 sequence is CASSDGYAGPFTDTQYF. The CDR3 DNA follows: TGTGCCAGCAGTGATGGTTACGCGGGCCCTTTCACAGATACGCAGTATTTT. The chain carries TRBV6-1 and TRBJ2-3, with TRBD2 as a possible D gene (5 bases). The CDR3 runs to 17 residues. Germline loops: CDR1 MNHNS, CDR2 SASEGT. Deletions cut 3 bases from V and 2 bases from J, with 18 bases between.